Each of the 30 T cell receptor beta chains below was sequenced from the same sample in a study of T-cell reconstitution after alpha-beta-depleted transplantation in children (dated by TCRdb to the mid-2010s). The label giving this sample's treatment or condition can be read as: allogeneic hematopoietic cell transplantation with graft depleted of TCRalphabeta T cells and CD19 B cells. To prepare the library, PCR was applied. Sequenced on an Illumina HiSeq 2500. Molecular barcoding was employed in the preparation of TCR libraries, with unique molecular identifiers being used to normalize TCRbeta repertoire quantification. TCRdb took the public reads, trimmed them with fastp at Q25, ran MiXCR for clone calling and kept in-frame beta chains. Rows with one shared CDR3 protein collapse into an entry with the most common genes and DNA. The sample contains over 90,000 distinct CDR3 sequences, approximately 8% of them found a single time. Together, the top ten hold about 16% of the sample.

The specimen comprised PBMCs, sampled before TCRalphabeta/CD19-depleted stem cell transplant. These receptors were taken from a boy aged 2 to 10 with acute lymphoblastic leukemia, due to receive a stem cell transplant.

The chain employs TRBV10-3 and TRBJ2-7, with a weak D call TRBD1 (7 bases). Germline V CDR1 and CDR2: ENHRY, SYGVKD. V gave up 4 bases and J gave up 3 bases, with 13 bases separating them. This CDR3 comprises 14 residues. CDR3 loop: CAISGGGGYYEQYF. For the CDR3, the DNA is TGTGCCATCAGTGGAGGAGGGGGCTACTACGAGCAGTACTTC.

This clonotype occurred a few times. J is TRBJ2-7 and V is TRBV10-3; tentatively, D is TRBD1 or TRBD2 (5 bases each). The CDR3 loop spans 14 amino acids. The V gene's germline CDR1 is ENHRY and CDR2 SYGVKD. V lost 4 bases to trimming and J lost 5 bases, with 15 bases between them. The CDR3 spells CAISGRGGRDEQYF. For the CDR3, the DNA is TGTGCCATCAGTGGGCGTGGGGGACGGGACGAGCAGTACTTC.

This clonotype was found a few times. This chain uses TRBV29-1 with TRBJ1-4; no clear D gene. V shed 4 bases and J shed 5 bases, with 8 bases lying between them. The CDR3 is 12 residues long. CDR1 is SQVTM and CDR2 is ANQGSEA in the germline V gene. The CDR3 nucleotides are TGCAGCGTTGGGGCTGAAAATGAAAAACTGTTTTTT. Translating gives CSVGAENEKLFF.

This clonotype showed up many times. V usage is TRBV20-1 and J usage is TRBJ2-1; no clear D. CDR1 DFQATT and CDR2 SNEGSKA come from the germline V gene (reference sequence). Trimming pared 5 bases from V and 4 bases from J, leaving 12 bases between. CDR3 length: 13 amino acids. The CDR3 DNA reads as TGCAGTGCTGTTGAGGACCGGTACAATGAGCAGTTCTTC. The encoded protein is CSAVEDRYNEQFF.

CDR3 DNA sequence: TGTGCCAGCAGCCCGATAGCGGGGGGTCTCACAGATACGCAGTATTTT. It is translated as CASSPIAGGLTDTQYF. This chain connects TRBV6-1 to TRBJ2-3; the match to TRBD2 covers 10 bases. This CDR3 contains 16 residues. Germline V gene data show CDR1 as MNHNS and CDR2 as SASEGT. V was pared by 6 bases and J by 2 bases, with 8 bases of the junction left unmatched.

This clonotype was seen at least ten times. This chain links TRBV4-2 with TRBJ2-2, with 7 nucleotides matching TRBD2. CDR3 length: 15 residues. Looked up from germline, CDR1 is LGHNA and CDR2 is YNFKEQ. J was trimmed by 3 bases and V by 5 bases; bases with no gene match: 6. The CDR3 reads CASSDGEGDTGELFF. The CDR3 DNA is TGTGCCAGCAGCGATGGGGAGGGAGACACCGGGGAGCTGTTTTTT.

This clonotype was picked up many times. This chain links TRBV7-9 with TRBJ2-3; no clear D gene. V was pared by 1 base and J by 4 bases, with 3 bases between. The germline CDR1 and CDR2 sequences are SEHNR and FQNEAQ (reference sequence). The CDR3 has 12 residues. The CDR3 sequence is CASSLDADTQYF. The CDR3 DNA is TGTGCCAGCAGCTTAGACGCAGATACGCAGTATTTT. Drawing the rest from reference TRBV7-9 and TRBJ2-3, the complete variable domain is DTGVSQNPRHKITKRGQNVTFRCDPISEHNRLYWYRQTLGQGPEFLTYFQNEAQLEKSRLLSDRFSAERPKGSFSTLEIQRTEQGDSAMYLCASSLDADTQYFGPGTRLTVL.

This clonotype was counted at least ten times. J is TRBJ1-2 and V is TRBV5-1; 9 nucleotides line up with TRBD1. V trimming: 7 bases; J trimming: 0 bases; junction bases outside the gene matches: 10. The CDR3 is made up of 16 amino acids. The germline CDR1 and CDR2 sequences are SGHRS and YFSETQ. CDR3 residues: CASRQGQGTSNYGYTF. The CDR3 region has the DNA TGCGCCAGCCGGCAGGGACAGGGAACCTCTAACTATGGCTACACCTTC. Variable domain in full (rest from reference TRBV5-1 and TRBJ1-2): KAGVTQTPRYLIKTRGQQVTLSCSPISGHRSVSWYQQTPGQGLQFLFEYFSETQRNKGNFPGRFSGRQFSNSRSEMNVSTLELGDSALYLCASRQGQGTSNYGYTFGSGTRLTVV.

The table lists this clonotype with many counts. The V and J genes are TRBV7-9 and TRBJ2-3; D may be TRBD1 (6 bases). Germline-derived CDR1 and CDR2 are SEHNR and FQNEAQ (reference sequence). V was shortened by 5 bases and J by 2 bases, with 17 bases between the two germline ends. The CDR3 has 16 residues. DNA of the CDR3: TGTGCCAGCAGCCTACCACGGGACACCGCCACAGATACGCAGTATTTT. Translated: CASSLPRDTATDTQYF.

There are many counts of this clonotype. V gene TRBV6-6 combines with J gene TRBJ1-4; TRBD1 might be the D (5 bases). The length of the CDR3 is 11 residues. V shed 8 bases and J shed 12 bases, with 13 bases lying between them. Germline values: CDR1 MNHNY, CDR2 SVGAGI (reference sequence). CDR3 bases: TGTGCCAGCGTTTCACAAGGGGAACTGTTTTTT. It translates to CASVSQGELFF.

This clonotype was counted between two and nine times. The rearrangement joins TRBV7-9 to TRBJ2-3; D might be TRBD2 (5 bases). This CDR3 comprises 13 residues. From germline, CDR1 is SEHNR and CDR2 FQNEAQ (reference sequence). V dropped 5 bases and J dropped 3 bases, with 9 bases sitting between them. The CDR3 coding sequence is TGTGCCAGCAGCCCGTCGGGGACAGATACGCAGTATTTT. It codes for CASSPSGTDTQYF.

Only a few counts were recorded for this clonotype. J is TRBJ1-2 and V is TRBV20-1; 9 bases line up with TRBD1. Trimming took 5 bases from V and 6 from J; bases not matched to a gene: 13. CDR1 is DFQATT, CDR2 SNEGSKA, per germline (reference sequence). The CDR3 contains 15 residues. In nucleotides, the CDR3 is TGCAGTGCTGGGGGGGACAGGGCCTCTTCTCATGGCTACACCTTC. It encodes CSAGGDRASSHGYTF.

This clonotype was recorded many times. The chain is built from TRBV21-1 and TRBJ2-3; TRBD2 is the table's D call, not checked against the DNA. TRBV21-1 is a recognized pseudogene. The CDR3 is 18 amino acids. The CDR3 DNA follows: TGTGCCAGCAGCATTCCAGAGACTAGCGGCTATAGCACAGATACGCAGTATTTT. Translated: CASSIPETSGYSTDTQYF.

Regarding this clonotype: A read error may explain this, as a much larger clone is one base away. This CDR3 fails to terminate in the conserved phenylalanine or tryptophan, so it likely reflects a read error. Written as DNA, the CDR3 is TGTGCCAGCAGTTTACAGGGCAATCAGCCCCAGCATTAT. Translated, it gives CASSLQGNQPQHY. The gene calls are TRBV12-3 or TRBV12-4 and TRBJ1-5; D ambiguous. V shed 2 bases and J shed 2 bases, with 4 bases lying between them. This CDR3 contains 13 residues.

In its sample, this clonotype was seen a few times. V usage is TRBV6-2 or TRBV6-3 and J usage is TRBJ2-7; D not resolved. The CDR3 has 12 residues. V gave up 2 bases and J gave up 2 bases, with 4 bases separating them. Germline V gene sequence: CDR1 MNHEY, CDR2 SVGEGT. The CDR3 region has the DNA TGTGCCAGCAGTTACCCCACCTACGAGCAGTACTTC. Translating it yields CASSYPTYEQYF.

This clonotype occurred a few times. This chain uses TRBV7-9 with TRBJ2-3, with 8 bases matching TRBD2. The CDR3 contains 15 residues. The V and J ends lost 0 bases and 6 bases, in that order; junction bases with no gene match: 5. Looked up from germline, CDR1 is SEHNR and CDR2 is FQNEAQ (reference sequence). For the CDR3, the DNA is TGTGCCAGCAGCTTAGCGCCGGGGGGGCCCGATACGCAGTATTTT. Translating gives CASSLAPGGPDTQYF.

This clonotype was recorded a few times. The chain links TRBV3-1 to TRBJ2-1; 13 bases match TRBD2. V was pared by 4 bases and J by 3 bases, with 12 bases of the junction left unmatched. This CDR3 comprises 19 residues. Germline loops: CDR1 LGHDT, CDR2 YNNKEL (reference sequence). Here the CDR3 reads CASSPAAWTSGGFYNEQFF. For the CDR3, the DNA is TGTGCCAGCAGCCCCGCTGCCTGGACTAGCGGGGGATTCTACAATGAGCAGTTCTTC.

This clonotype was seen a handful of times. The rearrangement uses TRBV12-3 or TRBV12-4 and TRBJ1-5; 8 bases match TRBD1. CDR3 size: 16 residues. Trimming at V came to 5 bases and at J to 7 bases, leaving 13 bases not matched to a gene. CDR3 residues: CASSGSPGQVGQPQHF. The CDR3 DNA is TGTGCCAGCAGTGGATCACCGGGACAGGTTGGGCAGCCCCAGCATTTT.

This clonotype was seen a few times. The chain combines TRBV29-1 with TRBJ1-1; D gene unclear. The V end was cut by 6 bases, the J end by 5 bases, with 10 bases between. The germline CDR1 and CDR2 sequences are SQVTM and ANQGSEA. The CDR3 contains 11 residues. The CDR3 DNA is TGCAGCGTACCCTTGGGAACTGAAGCTTTCTTT. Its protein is CSVPLGTEAFF.

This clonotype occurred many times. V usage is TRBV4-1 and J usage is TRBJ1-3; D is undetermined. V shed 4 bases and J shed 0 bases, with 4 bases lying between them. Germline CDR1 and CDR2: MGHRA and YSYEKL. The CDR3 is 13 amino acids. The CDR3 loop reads CASSRGSGNTIYF. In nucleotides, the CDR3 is TGCGCCAGCAGCCGGGGCTCTGGAAACACCATATATTTT.

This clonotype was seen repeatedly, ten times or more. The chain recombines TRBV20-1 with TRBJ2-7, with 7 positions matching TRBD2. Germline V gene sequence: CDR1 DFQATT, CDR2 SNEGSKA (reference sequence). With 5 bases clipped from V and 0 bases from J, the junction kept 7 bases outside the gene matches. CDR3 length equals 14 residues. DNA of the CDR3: TGCAGTGCTTCCGGGGAGGGGAGCTCCTACGAGCAGTACTTC. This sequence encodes CSASGEGSSYEQYF.

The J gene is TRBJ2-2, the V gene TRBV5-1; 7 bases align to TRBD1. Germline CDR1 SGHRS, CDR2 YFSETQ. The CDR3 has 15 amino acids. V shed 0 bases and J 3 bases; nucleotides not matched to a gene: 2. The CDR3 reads CASSLGGQHTGELFF. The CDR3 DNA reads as TGCGCCAGCAGCTTGGGGGGACAGCACACCGGGGAGCTGTTTTTT.

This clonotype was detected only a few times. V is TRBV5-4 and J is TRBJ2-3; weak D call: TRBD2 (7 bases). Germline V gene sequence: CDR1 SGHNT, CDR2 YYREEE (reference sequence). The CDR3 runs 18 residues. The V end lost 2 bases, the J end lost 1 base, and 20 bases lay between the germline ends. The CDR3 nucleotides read TGTGCCAGCAGCTTCCCGTTAGGGGGGGTGGATCGCACAGATACGCAGTATTTT. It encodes CASSFPLGGVDRTDTQYF.

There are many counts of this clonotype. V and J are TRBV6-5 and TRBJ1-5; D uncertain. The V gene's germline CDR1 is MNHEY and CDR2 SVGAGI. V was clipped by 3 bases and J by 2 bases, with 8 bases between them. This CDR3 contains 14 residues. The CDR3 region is CASSYRTGNQPQHF. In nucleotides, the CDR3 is TGTGCCAGCAGTTATCGAACAGGCAATCAGCCCCAGCATTTT.

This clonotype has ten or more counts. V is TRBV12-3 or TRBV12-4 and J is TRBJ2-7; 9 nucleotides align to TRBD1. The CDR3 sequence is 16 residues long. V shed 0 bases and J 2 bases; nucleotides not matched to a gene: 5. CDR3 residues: CASSLAWTGVTYEQYF. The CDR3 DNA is TGTGCCAGCAGTTTAGCGTGGACAGGGGTCACCTACGAGCAGTACTTC.

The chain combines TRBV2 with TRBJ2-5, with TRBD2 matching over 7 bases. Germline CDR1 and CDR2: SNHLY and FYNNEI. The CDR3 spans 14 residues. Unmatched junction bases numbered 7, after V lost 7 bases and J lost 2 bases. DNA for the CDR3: TGTGCCAGCAAGAGAGCGGGGCTTCAAGAGACCCAGTACTTC. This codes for CASKRAGLQETQYF.

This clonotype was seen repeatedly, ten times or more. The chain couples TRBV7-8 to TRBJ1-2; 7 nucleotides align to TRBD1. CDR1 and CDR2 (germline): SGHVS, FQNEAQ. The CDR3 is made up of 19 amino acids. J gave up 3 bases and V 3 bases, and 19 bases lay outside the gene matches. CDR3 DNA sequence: TGTGCCAGCAGCTTTGGCGAGGGGACAGTTTCTTGGACTTACTATGGCTACACCTTC. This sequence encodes CASSFGEGTVSWTYYGYTF.

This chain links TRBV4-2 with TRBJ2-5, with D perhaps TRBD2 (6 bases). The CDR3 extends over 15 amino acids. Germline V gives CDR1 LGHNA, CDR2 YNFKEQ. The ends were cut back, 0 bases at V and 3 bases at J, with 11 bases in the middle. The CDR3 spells CASSQDQASEETQYF. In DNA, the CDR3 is TGTGCCAGCAGCCAAGATCAGGCTAGCGAAGAGACCCAGTACTTC.

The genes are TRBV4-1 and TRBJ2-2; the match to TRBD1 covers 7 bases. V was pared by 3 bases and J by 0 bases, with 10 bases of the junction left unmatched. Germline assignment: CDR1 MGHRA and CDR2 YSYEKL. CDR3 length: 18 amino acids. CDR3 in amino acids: CASSQAGGRPSNTGELFF. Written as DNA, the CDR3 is TGCGCCAGCAGCCAGGCAGGGGGACGACCTTCGAACACCGGGGAGCTGTTTTTT.

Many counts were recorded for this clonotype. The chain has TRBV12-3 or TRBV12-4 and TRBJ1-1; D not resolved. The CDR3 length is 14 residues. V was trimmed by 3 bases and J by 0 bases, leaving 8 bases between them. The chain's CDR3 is CASSFSDMNTEAFF. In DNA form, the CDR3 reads TGTGCCAGCAGTTTCTCAGATATGAACACTGAAGCTTTCTTT.